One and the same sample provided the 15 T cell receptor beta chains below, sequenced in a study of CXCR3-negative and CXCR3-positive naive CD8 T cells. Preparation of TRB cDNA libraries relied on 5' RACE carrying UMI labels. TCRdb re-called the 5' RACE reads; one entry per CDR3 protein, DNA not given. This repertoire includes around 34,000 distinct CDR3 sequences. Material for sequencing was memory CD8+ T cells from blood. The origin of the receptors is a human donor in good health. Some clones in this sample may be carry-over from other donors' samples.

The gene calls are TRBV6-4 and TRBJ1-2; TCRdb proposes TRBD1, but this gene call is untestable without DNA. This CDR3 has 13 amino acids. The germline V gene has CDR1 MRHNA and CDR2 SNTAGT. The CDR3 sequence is CASSGSPRGGYTF.

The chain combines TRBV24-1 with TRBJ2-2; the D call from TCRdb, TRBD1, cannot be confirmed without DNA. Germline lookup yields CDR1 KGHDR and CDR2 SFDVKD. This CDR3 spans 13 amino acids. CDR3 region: CATSTGDTGELFF.

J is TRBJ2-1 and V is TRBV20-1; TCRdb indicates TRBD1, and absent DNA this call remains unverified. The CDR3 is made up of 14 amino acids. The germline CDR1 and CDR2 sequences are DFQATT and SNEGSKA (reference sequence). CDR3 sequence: CSARGQGEVAEQFF.

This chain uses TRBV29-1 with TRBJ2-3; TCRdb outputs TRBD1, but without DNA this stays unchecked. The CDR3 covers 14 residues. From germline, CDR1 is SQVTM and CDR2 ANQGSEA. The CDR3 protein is CSGFGGGRGDTQYF.

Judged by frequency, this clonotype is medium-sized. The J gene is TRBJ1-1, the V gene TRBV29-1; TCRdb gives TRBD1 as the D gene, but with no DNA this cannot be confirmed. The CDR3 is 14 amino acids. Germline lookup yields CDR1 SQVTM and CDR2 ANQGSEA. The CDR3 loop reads CSVLQGTVDTEAFF.

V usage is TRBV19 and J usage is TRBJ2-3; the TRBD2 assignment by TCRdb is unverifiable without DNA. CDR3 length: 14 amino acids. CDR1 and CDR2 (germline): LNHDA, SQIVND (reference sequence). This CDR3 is CASTLGPESDTQYF.

CDR3 in amino acids: CASRSTGITEAFF. This sequence joins TRBV7-9 and TRBJ1-1; no DNA is available, so the TRBD1 call from TCRdb remains unchecked. Germline V gene data show CDR1 as SEHNR and CDR2 as FQNEAQ (reference sequence). The CDR3 extends over 13 amino acids.

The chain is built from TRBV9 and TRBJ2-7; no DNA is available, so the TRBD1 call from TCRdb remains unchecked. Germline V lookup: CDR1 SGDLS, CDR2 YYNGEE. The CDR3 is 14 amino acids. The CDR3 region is CASKPGQGMGEQYF.

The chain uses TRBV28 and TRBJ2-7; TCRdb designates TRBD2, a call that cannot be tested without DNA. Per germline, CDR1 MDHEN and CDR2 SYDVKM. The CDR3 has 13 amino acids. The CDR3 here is CASTLTEDHEQYF.

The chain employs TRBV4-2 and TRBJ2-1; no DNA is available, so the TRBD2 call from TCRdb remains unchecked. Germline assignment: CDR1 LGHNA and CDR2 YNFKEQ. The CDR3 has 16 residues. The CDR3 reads CASSQDMSGGASEQFF.

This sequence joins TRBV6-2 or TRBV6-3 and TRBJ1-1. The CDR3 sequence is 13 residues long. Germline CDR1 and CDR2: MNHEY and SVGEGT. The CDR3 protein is CASSYGVYPEAFF.

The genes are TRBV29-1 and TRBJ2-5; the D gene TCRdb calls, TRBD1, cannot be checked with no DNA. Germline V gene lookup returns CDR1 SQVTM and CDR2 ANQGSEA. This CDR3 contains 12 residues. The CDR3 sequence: CSVDPQPRTQYF.

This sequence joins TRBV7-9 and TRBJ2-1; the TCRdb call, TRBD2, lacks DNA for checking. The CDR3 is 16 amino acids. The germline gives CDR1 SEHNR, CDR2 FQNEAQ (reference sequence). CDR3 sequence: CASSTSSESSYNEQFF. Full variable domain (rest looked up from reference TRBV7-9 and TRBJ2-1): DTGVSQNPRHKITKRGQNVTFRCDPISEHNRLYWYRQTLGQGPEFLTYFQNEAQLEKSRLLSDRFSAERPKGSFSTLEIQRTEQGDSAMYLCASSTSSESSYNEQFFGPGTRLTVL.

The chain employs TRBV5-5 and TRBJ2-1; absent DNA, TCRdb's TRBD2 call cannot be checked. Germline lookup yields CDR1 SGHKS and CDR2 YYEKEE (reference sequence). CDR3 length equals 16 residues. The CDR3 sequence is CASSPPLREGADEQFF.

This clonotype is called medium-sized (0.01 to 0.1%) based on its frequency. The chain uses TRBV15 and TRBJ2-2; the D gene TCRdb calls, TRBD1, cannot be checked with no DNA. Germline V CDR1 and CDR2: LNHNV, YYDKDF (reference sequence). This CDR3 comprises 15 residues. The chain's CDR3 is CATSKSRGDAGELFF.